A selection of T cell receptor beta chains follows, all from one sample in a study of T cell changes during pregnancy in multiple sclerosis. Method: immunoSEQ multiplex PCR; TCRdb's copy keeps in-frame clones and lacks some. The data hold over 65,000 clones, with more than 85% observed a single time. The sequences come from peripheral blood, collected in the first trimester of pregnancy. These receptors all come from a female donor with multiple sclerosis, enrolled in a pregnancy study. Both conserved end residues are part of each CDR3. A D gene is named only where the DNA matches it firmly. Rows may omit the clone size; those that give it use once, few, many or a size class.

abundance: once
d_gene: TRBD2
j_gene: TRBJ2-3
v_gene: TRBV7-2
CDR3nt: TGTGCCAGCAGCCCGAGTTTGCTAGCGGTTCTGAGGGAAGATACGCAGTATTTT
CDR3aa: CASSPSLLAVLREDTQYF

abundance: NA
d_gene: NA
j_gene: TRBJ2-5
v_gene: TRBV11-2
CDR3nt: TGTGCCAGCAGCCCTAGACAGGGACGGGGGCAAGAGACCCAGTACTTC
CDR3aa: CASSPRQGRGQETQYF

abundance: NA
d_gene: TRBD1
j_gene: TRBJ2-7
v_gene: TRBV9
CDR3nt: TGTGCCAGCAGCGTAGGTGGGACAGGCTACGAGCAGTACTTC
CDR3aa: CASSVGGTGYEQYF

abundance: NA
d_gene: NA
j_gene: TRBJ2-7
v_gene: TRBV28
CDR3nt: TGTGCCAGCAGTCCCCTGGGCTCCTGGGAGCAGTACTTC
CDR3aa: CASSPLGSWEQYF

abundance: NA
d_gene: NA
j_gene: TRBJ2-1
v_gene: TRBV7-3
CDR3nt: TGTGCCAGCAGTCGCGTAGCGGACTCCTACAATGAGCAGTTCTTC
CDR3aa: CASSRVADSYNEQFF

abundance: NA
d_gene: NA
j_gene: TRBJ2-3
v_gene: TRBV27
CDR3nt: TGTGCCAGCAGTTCAGGACAGATCTCTAGCACAGATACGCAGTATTTT
CDR3aa: CASSSGQISSTDTQYF

abundance: NA
d_gene: NA
j_gene: TRBJ2-7
v_gene: TRBV4-1
CDR3nt: TGCGCCAGCAGCTTAGAAACAGGGATTTTCTACGAGCAGTACTTC
CDR3aa: CASSLETGIFYEQYF

abundance: few
d_gene: TRBD2
j_gene: TRBJ2-7
v_gene: TRBV12-5
CDR3nt: TGTGCTAGTGGTTCCGGGACTAGCGGGGGGGCCTACGAGCAGTACTTC
CDR3aa: CASGSGTSGGAYEQYF

abundance: NA
d_gene: NA
j_gene: TRBJ2-5
v_gene: TRBV5-1
CDR3nt: TGCGCCAGCAGCCAAACAGGGCTGGAGACCCAGTACTTC
CDR3aa: CASSQTGLETQYF

abundance: NA
d_gene: NA
j_gene: TRBJ2-7
v_gene: TRBV5-1
CDR3nt: TGCGCCAGCAGGTCCCAGGGGATCCTTACCTACGAGCAGTACTTC
CDR3aa: CASRSQGILTYEQYF

abundance: few
d_gene: TRBD1
j_gene: TRBJ1-1
v_gene: TRBV29-1
CDR3nt: TGCAGCGGTAGATCAGGGGGCACTGAAGCTTTCTTT
CDR3aa: CSGRSGGTEAFF

abundance: once
d_gene: TRBD1
j_gene: TRBJ2-1
v_gene: TRBV11-2
CDR3nt: TGTGCCAGCAGCTTGGGACAGGGGGCGATGAGCGAGAATGAGCAGTTCTTC
CDR3aa: CASSLGQGAMSENEQFF

abundance: NA
d_gene: NA
j_gene: TRBJ2-7
v_gene: TRBV7-2
CDR3nt: TGTGCCAGCAGCCGCGCTGGCGAGCAGTACTTC
CDR3aa: CASSRAGEQYF

abundance: NA
d_gene: TRBD2
j_gene: TRBJ2-3
v_gene: TRBV18
CDR3nt: TGTGCCAGCTCACCACCGTCGCTAGCGGGCACAGATACGCAGTATTTT
CDR3aa: CASSPPSLAGTDTQYF

abundance: NA
d_gene: TRBD1
j_gene: TRBJ2-7
v_gene: TRBV7-2
CDR3nt: TGTGCCAGCAGCTTAGCCGGGACAGGGTACAACGAGCAGTACTTC
CDR3aa: CASSLAGTGYNEQYF

abundance: NA
d_gene: TRBD1
j_gene: TRBJ2-1
v_gene: TRBV15
CDR3nt: TGTGCCACCAGCGGCCGGGACAGGGACAAGAATGAGCAGTTCTTC
CDR3aa: CATSGRDRDKNEQFF

abundance: NA
d_gene: NA
j_gene: TRBJ2-2
v_gene: TRBV5-6
CDR3nt: TGTGCCAGCAGCTTGAGTAGCGGAGTCACCGGGGAGCTGTTTTTT
CDR3aa: CASSLSSGVTGELFF

abundance: NA
d_gene: TRBD1
j_gene: TRBJ1-6
v_gene: TRBV18
CDR3nt: TGTGCCAGCTCGGCAACAGGGTTCACAGGGGATTCACCCCTCCACTTT
CDR3aa: CASSATGFTGDSPLHF

abundance: NA
d_gene: TRBD1
j_gene: TRBJ1-5
v_gene: TRBV27
CDR3nt: TGTGCCAGCAGTTTCTACAGGGGGGATCAGCCCCAGCATTTT
CDR3aa: CASSFYRGDQPQHF

abundance: NA
d_gene: TRBD1
j_gene: TRBJ1-3
v_gene: TRBV2
CDR3nt: TGTGCCAGCAGTGAAGCACCAGGGGGCTTGAGGGGAAACACCATATATTTT
CDR3aa: CASSEAPGGLRGNTIYF

abundance: NA
d_gene: TRBD1
j_gene: TRBJ1-5
v_gene: TRBV7-8
CDR3nt: TGTGCCAGCAGCTTAACCCAGGGGGCGCGGAATCAGCCCCAGCATTTT
CDR3aa: CASSLTQGARNQPQHF

abundance: NA
d_gene: NA
j_gene: TRBJ1-1
v_gene: TRBV28
CDR3nt: TGTGCCAGCAACGTCCGGGACACAGGGAACACTGAAGCTTTCTTT
CDR3aa: CASNVRDTGNTEAFF

abundance: NA
d_gene: TRBD2
j_gene: TRBJ2-3
v_gene: TRBV11-2
CDR3nt: TGTGCCAGCAGCTTCGGAGGACTAGCGGGGGTGGGGGGGCAGTATTTT
CDR3aa: CASSFGGLAGVGGQYF

abundance: NA
d_gene: NA
j_gene: TRBJ1-5
v_gene: TRBV19
CDR3nt: TGTGCCAGTAGTGTGTACGGACACGCCACTCCCGAGCCCCAGCATTTT
CDR3aa: CASSVYGHATPEPQHF

abundance: NA
d_gene: NA
j_gene: TRBJ1-5
v_gene: TRBV27
CDR3nt: TGTGCCAGCAGTTTAGTCTTTAGCAATCAGCCCCAGCATTTT
CDR3aa: CASSLVFSNQPQHF

abundance: once
d_gene: TRBD1
j_gene: TRBJ2-7
v_gene: TRBV29-1
CDR3nt: TGCAGCGTTCCCGGGACAGGTGTCTACGAGCAGTACTTC
CDR3aa: CSVPGTGVYEQYF

abundance: NA
d_gene: TRBD1
j_gene: TRBJ2-7
v_gene: TRBV4-1
CDR3nt: TGCGCCAGCAGCCAAGTTCTTGGGACAGCCTACGAGCAGTACTTC
CDR3aa: CASSQVLGTAYEQYF

abundance: NA
d_gene: NA
j_gene: TRBJ1-1
v_gene: TRBV25-1
CDR3nt: TGTGCCAGCAGAGCCCGAGGAGGCAGGCACACTGAAGCTTTCTTT
CDR3aa: CASRARGGRHTEAFF

abundance: many
d_gene: NA
j_gene: TRBJ1-1
v_gene: TRBV7-3
CDR3nt: TGTGCCAGCAGCTCCATCAGAGGTCGGGACACTGAAGCTTTCTTT
CDR3aa: CASSSIRGRDTEAFF

abundance: NA
d_gene: NA
j_gene: TRBJ1-1
v_gene: TRBV7-9
CDR3nt: TGTGCCAGCAGCTTAGGCCGGGACATAGGAGCTTTCTTT
CDR3aa: CASSLGRDIGAFF

abundance: NA
d_gene: NA
j_gene: TRBJ2-7
v_gene: TRBV6-5
CDR3nt: TGTGCCAGCAGTCCAGACAGGATCTCCTACGAGCAGTACTTC
CDR3aa: CASSPDRISYEQYF

abundance: NA
d_gene: TRBD1
j_gene: TRBJ1-3
v_gene: TRBV27
CDR3nt: TGTGCCAGCAGGGGACAGGCCAACTCTGGAAACACCATATATTTT
CDR3aa: CASRGQANSGNTIYF

abundance: NA
d_gene: NA
j_gene: TRBJ1-1
v_gene: TRBV9
CDR3nt: TGTGCCAGCAGCACTCAATTCAGCGCTGAAGCTTTCTTT
CDR3aa: CASSTQFSAEAFF

abundance: NA
d_gene: NA
j_gene: TRBJ1-6
v_gene: TRBV4-3
CDR3nt: TGCGCCAGCAGCCAAGTCATGGGCAGCTCCTATAATTCACCCCTCCACTTT
CDR3aa: CASSQVMGSSYNSPLHF

abundance: once
d_gene: TRBD1
j_gene: TRBJ2-1
v_gene: TRBV11-2
CDR3nt: TGTGCCAGCAGCCGCGACGGGACAGCCCGAGGTAATGAGCAGTTCTTC
CDR3aa: CASSRDGTARGNEQFF

abundance: NA
d_gene: TRBD1
j_gene: TRBJ2-5
v_gene: TRBV30
CDR3nt: TGTGCCTGGAGTCTACAGGGGGGAGAGACCCAGTACTTC
CDR3aa: CAWSLQGGETQYF

abundance: NA
d_gene: TRBD2
j_gene: TRBJ2-3
v_gene: TRBV6-6
CDR3nt: TGTGCCAGCAGTAAGGGACTAGCATTCGATACGCAGTATTTT
CDR3aa: CASSKGLAFDTQYF

abundance: NA
d_gene: TRBD1
j_gene: TRBJ2-3
v_gene: TRBV11-2
CDR3nt: TGTGCCAGCAGCGGACGCGGACAGGGGTGGGCAGATACGCAGTATTTT
CDR3aa: CASSGRGQGWADTQYF